Below are 23 T cell receptor beta chains sequenced from a single sample in a study of blood T cell repertoires in COVID-19. The protocol was immunoSEQ multiplex PCR, while the TCRdb copy is restricted to in-frame clones and leaves out a portion. The sample contains around 140,000 clones, around 80% of which appear only once. The material sequenced was PBMCs or T cells enriched from blood (not recorded which). The receptors were sampled from a man in his forties with acute COVID-19.

The rearrangement links TRBV12-3 or TRBV12-4 to TRBJ2-7, with D perhaps TRBD1 (5 bases). This CDR3 region has 13 residues. V was clipped by 5 bases and J by 3 bases, with 11 bases between them. The CDR3 region is CASSLQGFYEQYF. CDR3 DNA: TGTGCCAGCAGTCTCCAGGGTTTCTACGAGCAGTACTTC.

V and J are TRBV2 and TRBJ2-5; TRBD1 matches 7 bases. V trimming: 7 bases; J trimming: 2 bases; junction bases outside the gene matches: 4. The CDR3 consists of 13 residues. Germline CDR1 reads SNHLY; CDR2 reads FYNNEI. The CDR3 loop is CASMRDRQETQYF. CDR3 coding DNA: TGTGCCAGCATGAGGGACAGACAAGAGACCCAGTACTTC.

The chain couples TRBV5-1 to TRBJ2-3, with unresolved D. Germline loops: CDR1 SGHRS, CDR2 YFSETQ. Trimming shortened V by 2 bases and J by 6 bases, and 16 bases separated the two germline ends. The CDR3 runs to 15 residues. The CDR3 loop reads CASSFNSLKSDTQYF. The CDR3 DNA is TGCGCCAGCAGCTTCAACTCCTTGAAATCCGATACGCAGTATTTT.

V and J are TRBV10-2 and TRBJ1-4, with 9 positions matching TRBD1. Germline V gene sequence: CDR1 WSHSY, CDR2 SAAADI. Unmatched junction bases numbered 5, after V lost 2 bases and J lost 7 bases. The CDR3 totals 15 residues. The CDR3 spells CASSETDRGGEKLFF. CDR3 nucleotide sequence: TGCGCCAGCAGTGAGACGGACAGGGGAGGTGAAAAACTGTTTTTT.

The chain combines TRBV3-1 (or the pseudogene TRBV3-2) with TRBJ1-2, with 7 bases aligning to TRBD1. The germline V gene encodes CDR1 LGHDT and CDR2 YNNKEL (reference sequence). The CDR3 is 15 amino acids. With V trimmed by 4 bases and J by 8 bases, 13 bases remained unmatched. The CDR3 is CASSLPGQRGTGYTF. Here the CDR3 DNA reads TGTGCCAGCAGCCTACCGGGACAGCGAGGAACCGGCTACACCTTC.

This clone has a single count. The chain combines TRBV6-6 with TRBJ2-5; 10 positions match TRBD2. The junction had 4 bases not matched to a gene; V was cut back by 5 bases and J by 1 base. Germline lookup yields CDR1 MNHNY and CDR2 SVGAGI (reference sequence). The CDR3 has 15 residues. CDR3 amino acids: CASSLASGGQETQYF. For the CDR3, the DNA is TGTGCCAGCAGTCTGGCTAGCGGGGGCCAAGAGACCCAGTACTTC.

This chain connects TRBV2 to TRBJ2-7; TRBD1 agrees at 7 bases. Per the germline V gene, CDR1 is SNHLY and CDR2 is FYNNEI. The V gene end was trimmed by 5 bases and the J gene end by 3 bases; junction bases not matched to a gene: 4. The CDR3 covers 13 residues. CDR3 DNA: TGTGCCAGCAGTTCGACAGGGAACTACGAGCAGTACTTC. It is translated as CASSSTGNYEQYF.

The chain joins TRBV5-1 to TRBJ2-5; D ambiguous. The V and J ends lost 2 bases and 1 base respectively, with 9 bases between them. Germline V gene lookup returns CDR1 SGHRS and CDR2 YFSETQ. This CDR3 is built from 14 residues. The CDR3 spells CASSFVEAQETQYF. CDR3 coding DNA: TGCGCCAGCAGCTTCGTAGAGGCCCAAGAGACCCAGTACTTC.

The rearrangement links TRBV15 to TRBJ2-2, with a possible D match to TRBD1 (6 bases). The V end lost 3 bases, the J end lost 7 bases, and 12 bases lay between the germline ends. CDR1 LNHNV and CDR2 YYDKDF come from the germline V gene (reference sequence). This CDR3 region has 14 residues. The CDR3 sequence: CATSRGEGVGELFF. CDR3 nucleotide sequence: TGTGCCACCAGCAGGGGAGAGGGGGTCGGGGAGCTGTTTTTT. Together with reference TRBV15 and TRBJ2-2, the CDR3 gives the full variable domain: DAMVIQNPRYQVTQFGKPVTLSCSQTLNHNVMYWYQQKSSQAPKLLFHYYDKDFNNEADTPDNFQSRRPNTSFCFLDIRSPGLGDTAMYLCATSRGEGVGELFFGEGSRLTVL.

This clone was found once. The chain links TRBV10-1 to TRBJ1-5; D unclear. The CDR3 has 14 amino acids. Trimming removed 6 bases from V and 0 bases from J, with 9 bases in between. Germline V lookup: CDR1 WNHNN, CDR2 SYGVQD (reference sequence). CDR3 in amino acids: CASRHLYSNQPQHF. The CDR3 nucleotides read TGCGCCAGCAGACACCTTTATAGCAATCAGCCCCAGCATTTT.

V is TRBV7-9 and J is TRBJ2-1; 7 nucleotides match TRBD2. This CDR3 spans 15 amino acids. CDR1 and CDR2 (germline): SEHNR, FQNEAQ (reference sequence). The V gene end was trimmed by 5 bases and the J gene end by 6 bases; junction bases not matched to a gene: 10. The CDR3 sequence is CASSPGGRGFNEQFF. CDR3 nucleotide sequence: TGTGCCAGCAGCCCGGGGGGTCGGGGGTTCAATGAGCAGTTCTTC.

This clone was found once. The chain has TRBV7-9 and TRBJ2-7; 7 bases line up with TRBD2. Germline V gene lookup returns CDR1 SEHNR and CDR2 FQNEAQ (reference sequence). This CDR3 has 15 amino acids. The V segment lost 6 bases and the J segment 0 bases; nucleotides outside the gene matches: 8. CDR3 nucleotides: TGTGCCAGCAGTCAATGGCGGGGGTTCTCCTACGAGCAGTACTTC. This translates into CASSQWRGFSYEQYF.

This sequence joins TRBV5-6 and TRBJ1-2, with 7 bases fitting TRBD1. The J segment lost 8 bases and the V segment lost 4 bases, leaving 5 bases of the junction unmatched. Per germline, CDR1 SGHDT and CDR2 YYEEEE. CDR3 length: 12 residues. The CDR3 nucleotides are TGTGCCAGCAGCAGACAGGGTCAGGGCTACACCTTC. Protein: CASSRQGQGYTF.

V usage is TRBV18 and J usage is TRBJ2-7; 8 positions agree with TRBD1. CDR1 is KGHSH and CDR2 is LQKENI in the germline V gene. Trimming cost V 2 bases and J 1 base; bases outside gene matches: 1. CDR3 size: 14 residues. CDR3: CASSPGQGSYEQYF. DNA of the CDR3: TGTGCCAGCTCACCAGGACAGGGTTCCTACGAGCAGTACTTC.

The chain employs TRBV18 and TRBJ1-4; D is undetermined. Germline CDR1 and CDR2: KGHSH and LQKENI. The V end lost 1 base, the J end lost 8 bases, and 14 bases lay between the germline ends. This CDR3 comprises 15 residues. The CDR3 sequence: CASSPQRTSGEKLFF. The CDR3 DNA reads as TGTGCCAGCTCACCACAGCGCACCTCGGGAGAAAAACTGTTTTTT.

The CDR3 coding sequence is TGTGCCAGTAGCAAGGTAACTAGCTCAGATACGCAGTATTTT. Its protein is CASSKVTSSDTQYF. This chain joins TRBV19 and TRBJ2-3; D perhaps matches TRBD2 (6 bases). CDR3 size: 14 residues. The germline V gene encodes CDR1 LNHDA and CDR2 SQIVND (reference sequence). Trimming stripped 6 bases from V and 4 bases from J, with 14 bases between.

The V gene is TRBV28, the J gene TRBJ2-7; no clear D gene. Per the germline V gene, CDR1 is MDHEN and CDR2 is SYDVKM. With 2 bases removed from V and 3 bases from J, the gap between germline ends came to 8 bases. This CDR3 comprises 13 residues. Here the CDR3 DNA reads TGTGCCAGCAGTTTAACACCAAGCTACGAGCAGTACTTC. This encodes CASSLTPSYEQYF.

The count of this clone is one. The chain uses TRBV28 and TRBJ2-7, with 9 bases matching TRBD2. Trimming cost V 6 bases and J 4 bases; bases outside gene matches: 7. The CDR3 covers 14 residues. Germline lookup yields CDR1 MDHEN and CDR2 SYDVKM. CDR3 protein: CASRLSGGSYEQYF. Here the CDR3 DNA reads TGTGCCAGCAGGCTTAGCGGGGGATCGTACGAGCAGTACTTC.

This clone came up a few times. The gene calls are TRBV29-1 and TRBJ1-2, with 11 positions matching TRBD1. In germline, CDR1 is SQVTM, CDR2 ANQGSEA. Losses at the gene ends were 4 bases for V and 6 bases for J; bases not matched to a gene: 1. CDR3 length equals 12 residues. This chain's CDR3 is CSVGTGGNGYTF. CDR3 nucleotides: TGCAGCGTTGGGACAGGGGGCAATGGCTACACCTTC.

The chain uses TRBV7-3 and TRBJ2-3; 12 nucleotides agree with TRBD2. The V segment lost 5 bases and the J segment 3 bases; nucleotides outside the gene matches: 15. Germline V lookup: CDR1 SGHTA, CDR2 FQGTGA. This CDR3 contains 19 residues. Here the CDR3 reads CASSPRTSGVTLKTDTQYF. Here the CDR3 DNA reads TGTGCCAGCAGCCCCCGGACTAGCGGGGTGACGCTTAAAACAGATACGCAGTATTTT. Full variable domain (outside the CDR3, taken from reference TRBV7-3 and TRBJ2-3): GAGVSQTPSNKVTEKGKYVELRCDPISGHTALYWYRQSLGQGPEFLIYFQGTGAADDSGLPNDRFFAVRPEGSVSTLKIQRTERGDSAVYLCASSPRTSGVTLKTDTQYFGPGTRLTVL.

This clone was seen a handful of times. The rearrangement links TRBV9 to TRBJ1-1; tentatively, D is TRBD1 (6 bases). From germline, CDR1 is SGDLS and CDR2 YYNGEE. The CDR3 covers 15 residues. V was clipped by 0 bases and J by 0 bases, with 9 bases between them. The CDR3 reads CASSVAGQLNTEAFF. CDR3 sequence (DNA): TGTGCCAGCAGCGTAGCAGGACAGTTGAACACTGAAGCTTTCTTT.

The chain couples TRBV9 to TRBJ1-2; a possible D gene is TRBD1 (6 bases). CDR1 is SGDLS, CDR2 YYNGEE, per germline. Trimming removed 6 bases from V and 1 base from J, with 13 bases in between. CDR3 length: 14 residues. The CDR3 nucleotides are TGTGCCAGCACCTCGACAGGTGATAACTATGGCTACACCTTC. Translated: CASTSTGDNYGYTF.

This sequence joins TRBV12-3 or TRBV12-4 and TRBJ1-5; possible D gene TRBD1, 6 bases. Deletions cut 6 bases from V and 9 bases from J, with 12 bases between. This CDR3 spans 12 amino acids. The CDR3 nucleotides are TGTGCCAGCAGCAAGACAGGCTGGCCCCAGCATTTT. Protein sequence: CASSKTGWPQHF.